The sequence of this T cell receptor beta chain was determined in a study of blood T cells in healthy people across ages. The study, taken as a whole, reports: Comparison with aged donors showed that long-lived donors had more naive CD4+ cells and higher diversity. Because donor CMV status was unknown, expanded clonotype changes were possibly confounded.

V was shortened by 0 bases and J by 4 bases, with 15 bases between the two germline ends. The germline V gene has CDR1 KGHSH and CDR2 LQKENI. The CDR3 consists of 17 residues. Next came a second PCR, run for about 7 to 11 cycles, which used a sample-barcoded 5' primer along with a J-beta primer mix. Sequencing of every sample gave 2.5 million or more CDR3-containing paired-end reads. MiXCR, applied by TCRdb to the 5' RACE reads, yields one record per CDR3 protein. The data contain about 780,000 distinct CDR3 sequences, 35% to 50% of them seen just once; the ten biggest clones take up 18%. To note about this clonotype: Its specificity is not known.

The sample taken for sequencing was blood. The chain links TRBV18 to TRBJ2-2; D is perhaps TRBD1 or TRBD2 (5 bases each). This receptor was taken from a man older than 75 in good health. CDR3 amino acids: CASSPPGRPRGTGELFF. As DNA, the CDR3 is TGTGCCAGCTCACCACCGGGACGGCCCCGGGGCACCGGGGAGCTGTTTTTT.